Listed here are 29 T cell receptor beta chains from one sample, sequenced in a study of T-cell reconstitution after alpha-beta-depleted transplantation in children (TCRdb year 2016). In light of the paper, this sample's treatment or condition label describes: allogeneic hematopoietic cell transplantation with graft depleted of TCRalphabeta T cells and CD19 B cells. Libraries were prepared through PCR. The sequencer listed for this sample is Illumina HiSeq 2500. TCR library preparation used molecular barcoding, with unique molecular identifiers applied to normalize quantification of the TCRbeta repertoire. TCRdb's own reprocessing of the public reads used fastp at Q25 and MiXCR and kept productive beta chains. One record per CDR3 amino acid sequence lists the most common genes and DNA. Within this sample are a few hundred thousand distinct CDR3 sequences, with about a quarter of them counted one time only. The biggest ten clones account for 10% to 11% of the sample.

This sample comprised PBMCs, mostly from graft donor cells, obtained 180 days after TCRalphabeta/CD19-depleted stem cell transplant. Receptors originate from a male patient younger than 18 who had a stem cell transplant for acute lymphoblastic leukemia, so the T cells may come from the graft donor.

The CDR3 bases are TGTGCCAGCAGTTACTCGCACAGGAGATCCTACGAGCAGTACTTC. Residues: CASSYSHRRSYEQYF. The rearrangement uses TRBV6-5 and TRBJ2-7; D possibly corresponds to TRBD1 (5 bases). Trimming took 0 bases from V and 1 from J, leaving 10 bases between them. The CDR3 consists of 15 residues. Per germline, CDR1 MNHEY and CDR2 SVGAGI.

The rearrangement uses TRBV6-2 or TRBV6-3 and TRBJ2-4, with 8 bases lining up with TRBD2. The V gene end was trimmed by 5 bases and the J gene end by 7 bases; junction bases not matched to a gene: 10. CDR3 length: 15 residues. The germline V gene encodes CDR1 MNHEY and CDR2 SVGEGT. CDR3 protein: CASSGLAPGENIQYF. The CDR3 DNA reads as TGTGCCAGCAGTGGACTAGCACCAGGGGAGAACATTCAGTACTTC.

This clonotype was counted between two and nine times. V is TRBV11-2 and J is TRBJ2-7; TRBD2 matches at 13 bases. J lost 5 bases, V lost 4 bases, and 8 bases had no gene match. CDR1 and CDR2 (germline): SGHAT, FQNNGV. The CDR3 extends over 16 amino acids. Here the CDR3 DNA reads TGTGCCAGCAGCTCAAGGACTAGCGGGAGTATTCACGAGCAGTACTTC. Translated: CASSSRTSGSIHEQYF.

The rearrangement links TRBV15 to TRBJ2-7; maybe TRBD1 (6 bases). Trimming pared 5 bases from V and 2 bases from J, leaving 10 bases between. CDR1 is LNHNV, CDR2 YYDKDF, per germline (reference sequence). CDR3 size: 13 residues. The CDR3 DNA reads TGTGCCACCAGCGAGGGACATCCCTACGAGCAGTACTTC. Amino acid sequence: CATSEGHPYEQYF.

This clonotype was recorded at least ten times. The chain carries TRBV7-2 and TRBJ1-2; possibly TRBD1 for D (5 bases). From germline, CDR1 is SGHTA and CDR2 FQGNSA. Trimming removed 5 bases at V and 0 bases at J, with 13 bases between. The CDR3 consists of 15 residues. The CDR3 nucleotides are TGTGCCAGCAGCCCAGTCGGGGCGGCTAACTATGGCTACACCTTC. Protein sequence: CASSPVGAANYGYTF.

V and J are TRBV11-2 and TRBJ2-7; 7 nucleotides agree with TRBD2. Looked up from germline, CDR1 is SGHAT and CDR2 is FQNNGV. V shed 0 bases, J shed 3 bases, and the junction held 11 bases outside the gene matches. The CDR3 length is 17 residues. This CDR3 reads CASSLDRLSGAGYEQYF. The CDR3 DNA sequence: TGTGCCAGCAGCTTAGACCGACTGAGCGGGGCTGGCTACGAGCAGTACTTC.

The table lists this clonotype with a few counts. The chain joins TRBV6-5 to TRBJ1-1, with D perhaps matching TRBD1 (5 bases). Trimming pared 4 bases from V and 1 base from J, leaving 16 bases between. The CDR3 contains 16 residues. CDR1 and CDR2 from the germline V gene are MNHEY and SVGAGI. Here the CDR3 reads CASSSPPGRRNTEAFF. Here the CDR3 DNA reads TGTGCCAGCAGTTCACCTCCGGGACGGAGGAACACTGAAGCTTTCTTT.

The chain is built from TRBV5-5 and TRBJ1-1; TRBD1 is a possible D gene (5 bases). Germline V CDR1 and CDR2: SGHKS, YYEKEE (reference sequence). The V end was cut by 3 bases, the J end by 3 bases, with 15 bases between. This CDR3 region has 15 residues. CDR3 loop: CASSSRRAGDTEAFF. DNA of the CDR3: TGTGCCAGCAGCTCACGCAGGGCGGGGGACACTGAAGCTTTCTTT.

The J gene is TRBJ2-3, the V gene TRBV9; D perhaps matches TRBD2 (5 bases). Trimming left V 0 bases short and J 6 bases short, with 17 bases between. Germline loops: CDR1 SGDLS, CDR2 YYNGEE. This CDR3 contains 16 residues. CDR3 in DNA: TGTGCCAGCAGCGTAGCCGCGGCACGGAGGTCTGATACGCAGTATTTT. This codes for CASSVAAARRSDTQYF.

This clonotype was counted only a few times. The chain recombines TRBV6-1 with TRBJ2-7, with D uncertain. The V and J ends lost 4 bases and 4 bases respectively, with 11 bases between them. The CDR3 runs 13 residues. Germline V gene data show CDR1 as MNHNS and CDR2 as SASEGT. CDR3 in amino acids: CASSGQERYEQYF. CDR3 bases: TGTGCCAGCAGTGGGCAGGAGAGATACGAGCAGTACTTC.

This clonotype came up a few times. The chain uses TRBV5-1 and TRBJ1-1, with a possible D match to TRBD1 (5 bases). The length of the CDR3 is 14 residues. Trimming took 4 bases from V and 4 from J, leaving 14 bases between them. Germline CDR1 SGHRS, CDR2 YFSETQ. CDR3 sequence (DNA): TGCGCCAGCAGCCCGGGGCAGGGCGCCACTGAAGCTTTCTTT. Translating gives CASSPGQGATEAFF. The whole variable domain, filled in from reference TRBV5-1 and TRBJ1-1, reads KAGVTQTPRYLIKTRGQQVTLSCSPISGHRSVSWYQQTPGQGLQFLFEYFSETQRNKGNFPGRFSGRQFSNSRSEMNVSTLELGDSALYLCASSPGQGATEAFFGQGTRLTVV.

The rearrangement links TRBV6-2 or TRBV6-3 to TRBJ1-5; 8 nucleotides align to TRBD1. CDR3 length: 13 residues. Germline assignment: CDR1 MNHEY and CDR2 SVGEGT. The ends lost 5 bases at V and 8 bases at J; junction bases unmatched: 5. Written as DNA, the CDR3 is TGTGCCAGCAGTGACAGGGGAAACGAGCCCCAGCATTTT. It translates to CASSDRGNEPQHF.

This clonotype was counted between two and nine times. The V and J genes are TRBV7-3 and TRBJ1-1, with TRBD1 identical over 8 bases. The CDR3 runs 14 residues. Looked up from germline, CDR1 is SGHTA and CDR2 is FQGTGA. J lost 6 bases, V lost 4 bases, and 7 bases had no gene match. The CDR3 sequence is CASSYDRGRAEAFF. CDR3 nucleotides: TGTGCCAGCAGCTACGACAGGGGTAGGGCTGAAGCTTTCTTT.

This clonotype was picked up a small number of times. The CDR3 sequence: CASSRIAGFMNTEAFF. CDR3 in DNA: TGTGCCAGCAGCCGAATAGCCGGGTTCATGAACACTGAAGCTTTCTTT. This chain links TRBV7-9 with TRBJ1-1; D unresolved. Germline-derived CDR1 and CDR2 are SEHNR and FQNEAQ (reference sequence). The ends were cut back, 5 bases at V and 0 bases at J, with 16 bases in the middle. The CDR3 runs to 16 residues.

The V and J genes are TRBV11-2 and TRBJ1-2, with 11 bases matching TRBD1. CDR1 is SGHAT and CDR2 is FQNNGV in the germline V gene. J was trimmed by 4 bases and V by 1 base; bases with no gene match: 2. The CDR3 length is 15 residues. For the CDR3, the DNA is TGTGCCAGCAGCTTAGGGACAGGGGGCGTCTATGGCTACACCTTC. Its translation is CASSLGTGGVYGYTF.

This clonotype has a handful of counts. This rearrangement joins TRBV2 to TRBJ2-5; TRBD2 matches 12 bases. Germline assignment: CDR1 SNHLY and CDR2 FYNNEI. J was trimmed by 4 bases and V by 5 bases; bases with no gene match: 8. The CDR3 has 16 residues. CDR3: CASSPFLAGGGETQYF. In nucleotides, the CDR3 is TGTGCCAGCAGTCCGTTTCTAGCGGGAGGGGGAGAGACCCAGTACTTC.

V gene TRBV7-3 combines with J gene TRBJ2-5; D unclear. The CDR3 runs to 15 residues. With 1 base removed from V and 1 base from J, the gap between germline ends came to 10 bases. The germline CDR1 and CDR2 sequences are SGHTA and FQGTGA. The CDR3 nucleotides read TGTGCCAGCAGCTTAATGTCGTCTAGCCAAGAGACCCAGTACTTC. Its translation: CASSLMSSSQETQYF.

In this sample, this clonotype turned up a few times. The chain joins TRBV10-3 to TRBJ2-5, with 7 bases aligning to TRBD2. Germline trimming cut 6 bases from V and 0 bases from J; bases unmatched to any gene: 4. This CDR3 comprises 14 residues. The V gene's germline CDR1 is ENHRY and CDR2 SYGVKD. This chain's CDR3 is CAISRLAYQETQYF. The CDR3 DNA reads TGTGCCATCAGCCGACTAGCCTACCAAGAGACCCAGTACTTC.

This chain joins TRBV5-1 and TRBJ1-1; D gene unclear. This CDR3 has 14 amino acids. The germline V and J ends were trimmed by 1 base and 0 bases, with 7 bases remaining between them. Germline V gene lookup returns CDR1 SGHRS and CDR2 YFSETQ. As DNA, the CDR3 is TGCGCCAGCAGCTTGTCATTGCTGAACACTGAAGCTTTCTTT. This codes for CASSLSLLNTEAFF.

This clonotype has more than one count but fewer than ten. This rearrangement joins TRBV5-1 to TRBJ1-5; D remains ambiguous. This CDR3 has 13 amino acids. Germline V CDR1 and CDR2: SGHRS, YFSETQ. V was cut by 0 bases and J by 7 bases, with 8 bases left in between. CDR3 nucleotides: TGCGCCAGCAGCTTGGACGGCTTCCAGCCCCAGCATTTT. It translates to CASSLDGFQPQHF.

The sample holds a few counts of this clonotype. V gene TRBV20-1 combines with J gene TRBJ2-3; 12 bases match TRBD2. The CDR3 consists of 14 residues. Germline V lookup: CDR1 DFQATT, CDR2 SNEGSKA (reference sequence). With V trimmed by 2 bases and J by 6 bases, 3 bases remained unmatched. The CDR3 bases are TGCAGTGCTAGACTAGCGGGAGGGCAGGATACGCAGTATTTT. Protein: CSARLAGGQDTQYF.

This chain joins TRBV20-1 and TRBJ2-7; TRBD1 matches at 11 bases. Losses at the gene ends were 6 bases for V and 7 bases for J; bases not matched to a gene: 8. The CDR3 consists of 13 residues. Looked up from germline, CDR1 is DFQATT and CDR2 is SNEGSKA (reference sequence). CDR3 DNA: TGCAGTGCCGCCGGACAGGGGGCGGAGGAGCAGTACTTC. Its translation is CSAAGQGAEEQYF.

V is TRBV29-1 and J is TRBJ1-1, with D maybe TRBD1 (5 bases). The CDR3 runs to 14 residues. The germline V gene encodes CDR1 SQVTM and CDR2 ANQGSEA. V shed 1 base and J shed 1 base, with 10 bases lying between them. This chain's CDR3 is CSVEVWDSNTEAFF. CDR3 DNA: TGCAGCGTTGAAGTGTGGGACTCGAACACTGAAGCTTTCTTT.

The table lists this clonotype with many counts. The genes are TRBV15 and TRBJ2-3; D is possibly TRBD2 (5 bases). This CDR3 has 14 amino acids. The germline V gene encodes CDR1 LNHNV and CDR2 YYDKDF (reference sequence). Trimming left V 1 base short and J 0 bases short, with 5 bases between. The chain's CDR3 is CATSRGTSTDTQYF. CDR3 in DNA: TGTGCCACCAGCAGAGGGACTAGCACAGATACGCAGTATTTT. Complete variable domain (other parts from reference TRBV15 and TRBJ2-3): DAMVIQNPRYQVTQFGKPVTLSCSQTLNHNVMYWYQQKSSQAPKLLFHYYDKDFNNEADTPDNFQSRRPNTSFCFLDIRSPGLGDTAMYLCATSRGTSTDTQYFGPGTRLTVL.

The sample holds a few counts of this clonotype. This CDR3 reads CASSLALSGAGEKLFF. CDR3 coding DNA: TGTGCCAGCAGCTTAGCGCTGTCGGGGGCGGGTGAAAAACTGTTTTTT. The chain joins TRBV7-8 to TRBJ1-4; maybe TRBD1 (6 bases). Per the germline V gene, CDR1 is SGHVS and CDR2 is FQNEAQ. The CDR3 is made up of 16 amino acids. Trimming left V 0 bases short and J 7 bases short, with 15 bases between.

The chain links TRBV3-1 to TRBJ1-1; tentatively, D is TRBD1 (5 bases). Between the trimmed V and J ends, which lost 4 bases and 1 base, there was a span of 13 bases. The CDR3 spans 15 residues. CDR1 and CDR2 from the germline V gene are LGHDT and YNNKEL (reference sequence). The chain's CDR3 is CASSPRARENTEAFF. As DNA, the CDR3 is TGTGCCAGCAGCCCCCGGGCCAGGGAGAACACTGAAGCTTTCTTT.

The gene calls are TRBV9 and TRBJ1-3; no clear D gene. The CDR3 sequence is 15 residues long. Trimming shortened V by 0 bases and J by 2 bases, and 9 bases separated the two germline ends. Germline CDR1 reads SGDLS; CDR2 reads YYNGEE. The CDR3 here is CASSVVVGPGNTIYF. CDR3 sequence (DNA): TGTGCCAGCAGCGTAGTTGTAGGCCCTGGAAACACCATATATTTT.

The V call is TRBV27, the J call TRBJ2-1, with 8 positions matching TRBD2. J gave up 5 bases and V 5 bases, and 14 bases lay outside the gene matches. The length of the CDR3 is 17 residues. Germline CDR1 and CDR2: MNHEY and SMNVEV (reference sequence). As DNA, the CDR3 is TGTGCCAGCAGTCCAACCCTTGGGACTAGAACCCACAATGAGCAGTTCTTC. Protein: CASSPTLGTRTHNEQFF.

This clonotype occurred a few times. V and J are TRBV20-1 and TRBJ2-7, with 7 bases identical to TRBD2. The trim removed 5 bases at V and 5 bases at J, leaving 9 bases unmatched. CDR1 and CDR2 (germline): DFQATT, SNEGSKA (reference sequence). CDR3 length: 13 amino acids. CDR3 loop: CSAPIRTRNEQYF. In nucleotides, the CDR3 is TGCAGTGCTCCCATCCGGACTAGAAACGAGCAGTACTTC.